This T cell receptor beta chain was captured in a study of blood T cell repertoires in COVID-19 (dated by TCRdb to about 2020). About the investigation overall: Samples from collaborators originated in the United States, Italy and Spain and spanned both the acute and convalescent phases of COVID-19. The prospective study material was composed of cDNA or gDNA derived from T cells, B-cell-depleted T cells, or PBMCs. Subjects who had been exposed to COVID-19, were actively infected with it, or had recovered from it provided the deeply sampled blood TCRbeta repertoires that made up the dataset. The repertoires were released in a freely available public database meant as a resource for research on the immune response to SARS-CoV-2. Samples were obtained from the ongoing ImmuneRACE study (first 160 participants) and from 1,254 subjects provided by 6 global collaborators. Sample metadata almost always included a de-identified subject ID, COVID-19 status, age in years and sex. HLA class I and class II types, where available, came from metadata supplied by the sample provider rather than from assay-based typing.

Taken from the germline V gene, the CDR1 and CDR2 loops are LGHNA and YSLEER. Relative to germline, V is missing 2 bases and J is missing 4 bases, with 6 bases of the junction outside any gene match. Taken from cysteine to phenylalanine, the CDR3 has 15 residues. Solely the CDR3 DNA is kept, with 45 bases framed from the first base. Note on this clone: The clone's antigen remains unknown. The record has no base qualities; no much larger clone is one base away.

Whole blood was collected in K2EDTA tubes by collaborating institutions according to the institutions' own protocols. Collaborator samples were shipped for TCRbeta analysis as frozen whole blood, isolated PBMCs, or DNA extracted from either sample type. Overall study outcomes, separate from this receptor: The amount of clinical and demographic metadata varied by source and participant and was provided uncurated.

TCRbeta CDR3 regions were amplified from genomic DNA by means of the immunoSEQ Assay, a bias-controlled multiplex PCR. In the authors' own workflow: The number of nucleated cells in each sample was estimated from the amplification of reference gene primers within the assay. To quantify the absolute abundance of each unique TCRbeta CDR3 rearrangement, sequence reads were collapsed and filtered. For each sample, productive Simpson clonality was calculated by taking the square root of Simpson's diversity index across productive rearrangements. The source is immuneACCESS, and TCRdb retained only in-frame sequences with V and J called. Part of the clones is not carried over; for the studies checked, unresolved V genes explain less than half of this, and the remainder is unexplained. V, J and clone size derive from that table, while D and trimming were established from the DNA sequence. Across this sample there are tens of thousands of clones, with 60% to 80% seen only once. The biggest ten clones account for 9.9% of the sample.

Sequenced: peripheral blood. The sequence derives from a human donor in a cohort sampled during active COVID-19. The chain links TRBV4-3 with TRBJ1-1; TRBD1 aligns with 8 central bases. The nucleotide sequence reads TGCGCCAGCAGCCAACGTCCCACAGGGGGCACTGAAGCTTTCTTT. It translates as CASSQRPTGGTEAFF.